Presented here are 10 T cell receptor beta chains from one specimen sequenced in a study of spatial heterogeneity in lung cancer. Study-level findings and limits: Counts that tracked tumor mutation counts were those of expanded intratumoral alpha and beta TCRs.

These receptors' antigens are unknown. The time point: sample taken at primary tumor resection. One entry per CDR3 protein results from TCRdb running MiXCR on the 5' RACE reads. The sample shows more than 2,500 distinct CDR3 sequences, 5.5% of them seen only once. The specimen was lung tumor tissue, collected at surgery. The receptor set was obtained from a male donor with early-stage non-small cell lung cancer.

By share of the sample, this clonotype is medium-sized. The V and J genes are TRBV7-8 and TRBJ2-1; D call uncertain. Germline V gene sequence: CDR1 SGHVS, CDR2 FQNEAQ. V dropped 1 base and J dropped 8 bases, with 6 bases sitting between them. This CDR3 comprises 12 residues. DNA for the CDR3: TGTGCCAGCAGCTTAGTGGGTTATGAGCAGTTCTTC. It is translated as CASSLVGYEQFF.

This clonotype appeared a single time. The chain combines TRBV5-1 with TRBJ2-3, with a weak D call TRBD2 (6 bases). This CDR3 spans 14 amino acids. Germline V gene lookup returns CDR1 SGHRS and CDR2 YFSETQ. Between the trimmed V and J ends, which lost 2 bases and 4 bases, there was a span of 11 bases. Written as DNA, the CDR3 is TGCGCCAGCAGCTTCCCCCAGCGGGCAGATACGCAGTATTTT. Its translation is CASSFPQRADTQYF. Variable domain in full (rest from reference TRBV5-1 and TRBJ2-3): KAGVTQTPRYLIKTRGQQVTLSCSPISGHRSVSWYQQTPGQGLQFLFEYFSETQRNKGNFPGRFSGRQFSNSRSEMNVSTLELGDSALYLCASSFPQRADTQYFGPGTRLTVL.

This chain uses TRBV20-1 with TRBJ2-7; 10 bases match TRBD2. J lost 2 bases, V lost 3 bases, and 7 bases had no gene match. Per the germline V gene, CDR1 is DFQATT and CDR2 is SNEGSKA (reference sequence). This CDR3 is 15 amino acids long. CDR3: CSARKTSGLAYEQYF. The CDR3 DNA reads as TGCAGTGCTAGGAAGACTAGCGGGCTAGCCTACGAGCAGTACTTC.

This clonotype was seen at least ten times. V and J are TRBV5-1 and TRBJ2-5; D ambiguous. Trimming took 0 bases from V and 4 from J, leaving 7 bases between them. Germline values: CDR1 SGHRS, CDR2 YFSETQ. The CDR3 is 13 amino acids. The CDR3 DNA reads as TGCGCCAGCAGCTTGGAGGTACGAGAGACCCAGTACTTC. It yields the protein CASSLEVRETQYF.

This clonotype is deemed large (0.1 to 1%). This rearrangement joins TRBV12-3 or TRBV12-4 to TRBJ2-7, with 9 bases matching TRBD1. The CDR3 is 16 residues long. With V trimmed by 0 bases and J by 5 bases, 8 bases remained unmatched. The CDR3 protein is CASSLARQGGGHEQYF. CDR3 bases: TGTGCCAGCAGTTTAGCCAGACAGGGGGGTGGTCACGAGCAGTACTTC.

The genes are TRBV28 and TRBJ2-7; D is perhaps TRBD2 (6 bases). The CDR3 spans 14 residues. The germline CDR1 and CDR2 sequences are MDHEN and SYDVKM. Deletions cut 6 bases from V and 2 bases from J, with 14 bases between. The CDR3 DNA sequence: TGTGCCAGCAGCCTTAGCGGATATCCCTACGAGCAGTACTTC. It specifies CASSLSGYPYEQYF.

This clonotype was seen ten or more times. V and J are TRBV24-1 and TRBJ2-1, with 10 bases identical to TRBD2. Germline V CDR1 and CDR2: KGHDR, SFDVKD. V shed 5 bases and J 7 bases; nucleotides not matched to a gene: 13. This CDR3 has 17 residues. CDR3 loop: CATSASGGSRGTNEQFF. CDR3 DNA sequence: TGTGCCACCAGTGCTAGCGGGGGAAGTCGTGGTACGAATGAGCAGTTCTTC.

This clonotype is judged medium-sized (0.01 to 0.1%). This rearrangement joins TRBV12-3 or TRBV12-4 to TRBJ2-2; perhaps TRBD1 as D (6 bases). CDR3 length equals 14 residues. V shed 6 bases and J shed 4 bases, with 12 bases lying between them. Here the CDR3 DNA reads TGTGCCAGCAGAAGGGGGTCAAGCACCGGGGAGCTGTTTTTT. Translated: CASRRGSSTGELFF.

This clonotype was seen ten or more times. The chain joins TRBV12-3 or TRBV12-4 to TRBJ2-2; 7 nucleotides agree with TRBD1. This CDR3 contains 13 residues. The V and J ends lost 7 bases and 6 bases, in that order; junction bases with no gene match: 5. CDR3: CASMTGWSGELFF. The CDR3 nucleotides read TGTGCCAGCATGACAGGGTGGTCCGGGGAGCTGTTTTTT.

This clonotype showed up many times. This chain links TRBV28 with TRBJ2-4; 13 bases line up with TRBD2. Germline CDR1 is MDHEN and CDR2 is SYDVKM. This CDR3 has 16 residues. The J segment lost 7 bases and the V segment lost 4 bases, leaving 7 bases of the junction unmatched. DNA for the CDR3: TGTGCCAGCAGTTCCGGGACTAGCGGGATGTCGAACATTCAGTACTTC. Translation gives CASSSGTSGMSNIQYF. The variable domain in full, completed from reference TRBV28 and TRBJ2-4, reads DVKVTQSSRYLVKRTGEKVFLECVQDMDHENMFWYRQDPGLGLRLIYFSYDVKMKEKGDIPEGYSVSREKKERFSLILESASTNQTSMYLCASSSGTSGMSNIQYFGAGTRLSVL.